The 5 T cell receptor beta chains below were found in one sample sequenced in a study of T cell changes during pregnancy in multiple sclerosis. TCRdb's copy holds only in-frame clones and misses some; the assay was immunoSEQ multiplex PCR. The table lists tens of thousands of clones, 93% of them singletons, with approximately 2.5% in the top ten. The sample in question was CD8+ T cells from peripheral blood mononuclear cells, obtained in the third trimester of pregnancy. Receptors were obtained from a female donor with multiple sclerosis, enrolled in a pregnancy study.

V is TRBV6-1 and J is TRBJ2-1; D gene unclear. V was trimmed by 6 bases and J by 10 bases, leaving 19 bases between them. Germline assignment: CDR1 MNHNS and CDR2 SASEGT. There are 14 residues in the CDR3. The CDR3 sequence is CASRINHRVSEQFF. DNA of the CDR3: TGTGCCAGCAGGATAAATCACCGGGTCAGCGAGCAGTTCTTC.

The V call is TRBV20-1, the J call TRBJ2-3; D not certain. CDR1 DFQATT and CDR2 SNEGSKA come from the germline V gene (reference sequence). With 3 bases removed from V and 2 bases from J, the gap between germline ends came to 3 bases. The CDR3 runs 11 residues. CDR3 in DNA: TGCAGTGCTAGGTACACAGATACGCAGTATTTT. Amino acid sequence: CSARYTDTQYF.

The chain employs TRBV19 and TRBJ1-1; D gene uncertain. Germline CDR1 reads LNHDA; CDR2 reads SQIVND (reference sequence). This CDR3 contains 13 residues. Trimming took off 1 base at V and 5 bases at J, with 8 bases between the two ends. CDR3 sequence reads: CASSIGRGTEAFF. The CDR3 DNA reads TGTGCCAGTAGTATAGGGCGCGGGACTGAAGCTTTCTTT.

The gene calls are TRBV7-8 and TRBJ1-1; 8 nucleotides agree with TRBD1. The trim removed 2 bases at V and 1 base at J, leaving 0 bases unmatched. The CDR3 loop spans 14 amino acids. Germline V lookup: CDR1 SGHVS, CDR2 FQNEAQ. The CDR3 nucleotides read TGTGCCAGCAGCTTAACAGGGGGGAACACTGAAGCTTTCTTT. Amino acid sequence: CASSLTGGNTEAFF.

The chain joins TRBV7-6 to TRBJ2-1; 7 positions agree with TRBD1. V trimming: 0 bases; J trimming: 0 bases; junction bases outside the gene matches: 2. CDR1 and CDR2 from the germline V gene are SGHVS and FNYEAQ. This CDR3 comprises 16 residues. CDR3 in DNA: TGTGCCAGCAGCTTAGCGACAGGGCACTCCTACAATGAGCAGTTCTTC. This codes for CASSLATGHSYNEQFF.